A selection of T cell receptor beta chains follows, all from one sample in a study of blood T cell repertoires in COVID-19. Repertoires were generated with immunoSEQ multiplex PCR, while TCRdb's copy carries only in-frame clones and drops some. Of over 200,000 clones in the sample, approximately 88% were seen once. The sequenced material came from PBMCs or T cells enriched from blood (not recorded which). These receptors were obtained from a woman aged 25 to 39 who had been exposed to COVID-19. CDR3s include the opening cysteine and the closing phenylalanine or tryptophan. D genes are given only for firm matches. Some rows have no size entry. The others give once, few or many, or a class for an expanded clone.

size	D	V	J	DNA	CDR3
NA	NA	TRBV6-5	TRBJ1-2	TGTGCCAGCACCCCCGGACTCGTAGGTTGGGGCTACACCTTC	CASTPGLVGWGYTF
NA	NA	TRBV2	TRBJ1-3	TGTGCCAGCCAGAGGGAATCTGGAAACACCATATATTTT	CASQRESGNTIYF
NA	NA	TRBV6-5	TRBJ2-7	TGTGCCAGCAGTTACTCGGCTGTGGTCTTGTACGAGCAGTACTTC	CASSYSAVVLYEQYF
once	NA	TRBV4-1	TRBJ1-4	TGCGCCAGCAGCCACGGAGGGACGACACAAGAAGATGAAAAACTGTTTTTT	CASSHGGTTQEDEKLFF
NA	NA	TRBV24-1	TRBJ2-5	TGTGCCACCAGTGCCCCCAGCGGCCAAGAGACCCAGTACTTC	CATSAPSGQETQYF
NA	TRBD1	TRBV12-5	TRBJ1-1	TGTGCTAGTGGTTTGGCACAGGGGGCGTGGGGCACTGAAGCTTTCTTT	CASGLAQGAWGTEAFF
NA	TRBD1	TRBV6-2/TRBV6-3	TRBJ2-7	TGTGCCAGCAGTTATGGTGGGACAGAGGACTTC	CASSYGGTEDF
NA	NA	TRBV18	TRBJ1-1	TGTGCCAGCTCACCTGAACAGGCCGGGGAAGCTTTCTTT	CASSPEQAGEAFF
NA	TRBD1	TRBV11-2	TRBJ2-5	TGTGCCAGCAGCCCGACAGGGTGGGGGCTCCAAGAGACCCAGTACTTC	CASSPTGWGLQETQYF
few	NA	TRBV19	TRBJ1-5	TGTGCCAGTTCATACCCGGCAGGGGGCAATCAGCCCCAGCATTTT	CASSYPAGGNQPQHF
many	TRBD1	TRBV7-3	TRBJ1-6	TGTGCCAGCAGCTTAAGGGGACAGGGTAATTCACCCCTCCACTTT	CASSLRGQGNSPLHF
NA	TRBD2	TRBV9	TRBJ2-1	TGTGCCAGCAGCGTAGGCGGGAGGTTGTACAATGAGCAGTTCTTC	CASSVGGRLYNEQFF
NA	NA	TRBV2	TRBJ2-7	TGTGCCAGCAGCGCGACAGCCTCCTACGAGCAGTACTTC	CASSATASYEQYF
NA	NA	TRBV3-1/TRBV3-2	TRBJ2-1	TGTGCCAGCAGCCAAGGGCCGGGTAGTGGCGATGAGCAGTTCTTC	CASSQGPGSGDEQFF
NA	NA	TRBV4-1	TRBJ1-3	TGCGCCAGCAGCCAAGAACGGGTTTTAGGCTCTGGAAACACCATATATTTT	CASSQERVLGSGNTIYF
NA	NA	TRBV12-3/TRBV12-4	TRBJ1-1	TGTGCCAGCAGTTTGTCTTACGGGCGAGGGGCTTTCTTT	CASSLSYGRGAFF
once	TRBD1	TRBV18	TRBJ2-2	TGTGCCAGCTCATCCGGACAGGGGATCGCCGGGGAGCTGTTTTTT	CASSSGQGIAGELFF
once	NA	TRBV5-1	TRBJ2-5	TGCGCCAGCAGCTTGGTAGGACAGACTAAAGAGACCCAGTACTTC	CASSLVGQTKETQYF
NA	TRBD2	TRBV3-1/TRBV3-2	TRBJ2-2	TGTGCCAGCAGCCAAGGCTTTAGGACTAGCGGGAGATCGAACACCGGGGAGCTGTTTTTT	CASSQGFRTSGRSNTGELFF
once	TRBD1	TRBV27	TRBJ1-2	TGTGCCAGCGGAGTACGACAGGGGGCTAGGGGCTACACCTTC	CASGVRQGARGYTF